The rows below give T cell receptor beta chains drawn from one sample of a study of blood T cell repertoires in COVID-19. Repertoires were generated with immunoSEQ multiplex PCR, while TCRdb's copy carries only in-frame clones and drops some. The sample has around 130,000 clones; roughly 80% are singletons. Specimen: PBMCs or T cells enriched from blood (not recorded which). The receptor set was obtained from a man aged 40-50 years with acute COVID-19. The CDR3 runs from the conserved cysteine through the conserved F or W. The D gene is left open where the match is weak. The size of a clone is reported for some rows only, either as once, few or many, or as a class for expanded clones.

v_gene	j_gene	abundance	d_gene	CDR3nt	CDR3aa
TRBV18	TRBJ2-3	NA	NA	TGTGCCAGCTCGCGGGAAGCCAGAGATACGCAGTATTTT	CASSREARDTQYF
TRBV28	TRBJ1-2	NA	TRBD1	TGTGCCAGCAGTTTACTGGGGGGGACAGGGGGCGCCTATGGCTACACCTTC	CASSLLGGTGGAYGYTF
TRBV2	TRBJ1-2	NA	NA	TGTGCCAGCAGTACAAACCGGGACACCTATGGCTACACCTTC	CASSTNRDTYGYTF
TRBV6-5	TRBJ1-5	NA	NA	TGTGCCAGCAGTCTACGGGGGGGGAGCAATCAGCCCCAGCATTTT	CASSLRGGSNQPQHF
TRBV5-4	TRBJ1-1	few	NA	TGTGCCAGCAGCTTGGAAGAGGACACTGAAGCTTTCTTT	CASSLEEDTEAFF
TRBV29-1	TRBJ1-2	NA	NA	TGCAGCGTTAAGGGGTCGGGAGTAGACCGTGGCTACACCTTC	CSVKGSGVDRGYTF
TRBV10-3	TRBJ1-2	NA	TRBD1	TGTGCCATCAAGGGACAGGGGACCTCTCAAGGCTACACCTTC	CAIKGQGTSQGYTF
TRBV4-1	TRBJ2-1	NA	NA	TGCGCCAGCAGCCAAGGAGGAAATGAGCAGTTCTTC	CASSQGGNEQFF
TRBV25-1	TRBJ1-6	NA	NA	TGTGCCAGCAATGAGGGGAGCTCCTATAATTCACCCCTCCACTTT	CASNEGSSYNSPLHF
TRBV13	TRBJ2-2	NA	TRBD1	TGTGCCAGCAGCTCGACAGGGGTCCTTACCGGGGAGCTGTTTTTT	CASSSTGVLTGELFF
TRBV5-8	TRBJ2-3	NA	TRBD1	TGTGCCAGCAGCTACCGGGACAGGGCTGCTTTCACAGATACGCAGTATTTT	CASSYRDRAAFTDTQYF
TRBV29-1	TRBJ1-1	NA	NA	TGCAGCGTTGAGGGGCGACAAGGGGTATGGGGCACTGAAGCTTTCTTT	CSVEGRQGVWGTEAFF
TRBV18	TRBJ2-5	few	TRBD1	TGTGCCAGCTCACCGGATGCGACAGGGCAAGAGACCCAGTACTTC	CASSPDATGQETQYF
TRBV3-1/TRBV3-2	TRBJ2-1	NA	TRBD2	TGTGCCAGCAGTAGCGGGGGGGCCGGTTCGAATGAGCAGTTCTTC	CASSSGGAGSNEQFF
TRBV15	TRBJ2-2	NA	TRBD2	TGTGCCACCAGCAGCGGGACTAGCGGGACGAAAACCGGGGAGCTGTTTTTT	CATSSGTSGTKTGELFF
TRBV24-1	TRBJ2-5	once	TRBD1	TGTGCCACCAGTACCGCGAGTACAGGGGGCAGAGAGACCCAGTACTTC	CATSTASTGGRETQYF
TRBV19	TRBJ1-1	NA	NA	TGTGCCAGTAGTATAGATTGGGGGGGCAACACTGAAGCTTTCTTT	CASSIDWGGNTEAFF
TRBV6-6	TRBJ1-1	NA	TRBD1	TGTGCCAGCTACAGGGGGCAAGGGAACACTGAAGCTTTCTTT	CASYRGQGNTEAFF
TRBV10-1	TRBJ2-4	NA	NA	TGCGCCAGCAGTGATACAGACATAATAGCCAAAAACATTCAGTACTTC	CASSDTDIIAKNIQYF
TRBV19	TRBJ1-2	NA	NA	TGTGCCACCTGGGCCCTACCGCGAGGCTACACCTTC	CATWALPRGYTF
TRBV6-6	TRBJ2-2	few	NA	TGTGCCAGCAGCCTGGGACTTGGAATGGGGGAGCTGTTTTTT	CASSLGLGMGELFF
TRBV5-1	TRBJ1-2	NA	TRBD1	TGCGCCAGCAGCTTAATAAGGACAGGATTTGGGCTTAACTATGGCTACACCTTC	CASSLIRTGFGLNYGYTF
TRBV7-2	TRBJ2-1	NA	TRBD1	TGTGCCAGCAGCTTAGTTACAGGGGAGAGGTGGAATGAGCAGTTCTTC	CASSLVTGERWNEQFF
TRBV7-2	TRBJ1-3	NA	NA	TGTGCCAGCAGCCCACAGACAGCCTCTGGAAACACCATATATTTT	CASSPQTASGNTIYF
TRBV19	TRBJ2-6	NA	NA	TGTGCCAGTAGTACGGGTTATTCTGGGGCCAACGTCCTGACTTTC	CASSTGYSGANVLTF
TRBV6-5	TRBJ2-5	NA	TRBD1	TGTGCCAGCACCCCTCAGGGGGAAGAGACCCAGTACTTC	CASTPQGEETQYF
TRBV3-1/TRBV3-2	TRBJ1-2	NA	TRBD1	TGTGCCAGCAGCCAAGACAGGGGGCAGGGTGGCTACACCTTC	CASSQDRGQGGYTF
TRBV24-1	TRBJ1-1	NA	TRBD1	TGTGCCACCAGTGATGGGACAGGGGGCACTGAAGCTTTCTTT	CATSDGTGGTEAFF
TRBV28	TRBJ1-2	NA	TRBD1	TGTGCCAGCAGTCCCGCAGGGACAGGGTGGGGCTATGGCTACACCTTC	CASSPAGTGWGYGYTF
TRBV3-1/TRBV3-2	TRBJ2-3	once	TRBD2	TGTGCCAGCAGCCGGACTAGCGGGGGGAGCACAGATACGCAGTATTTT	CASSRTSGGSTDTQYF
TRBV5-1	TRBJ2-3	NA	NA	TGCGCCAGCAGTTCGGGAACGGATACGCAGTATTTT	CASSSGTDTQYF
TRBV2	TRBJ2-1	NA	TRBD2	TGTGCCAGCAGTGGGGGACTAGCGGGGTACAATGAGCAGTTCTTC	CASSGGLAGYNEQFF
TRBV7-9	TRBJ1-2	NA	TRBD1	TGTGCCAGCAGGGAGGGGGCTGAAGGCTACACCTTC	CASREGAEGYTF
TRBV7-3	TRBJ2-5	NA	TRBD2	TGTGCCAGCAGCTTGGGCGGGGGGGCCTTGGAGACCCAGTACTTC	CASSLGGGALETQYF
TRBV3-1/TRBV3-2	TRBJ1-2	NA	NA	TGTGCCAGCAGCCAAGATATCGTAGGAGGGTATGGCTACACCTTC	CASSQDIVGGYGYTF
TRBV11-2	TRBJ1-3	NA	TRBD1	TGTGCCAGCAGCTTAGATGGAATCGGGACAGCGTCTCTCTCTGGAAACACCATATATTTT	CASSLDGIGTASLSGNTIYF
TRBV30	TRBJ1-2	once	NA	TGTGCCTGGAGTCGCGGAGGCCGGAATGGCTACACCTTC	CAWSRGGRNGYTF
TRBV5-3	TRBJ1-5	NA	TRBD1	TGTGCCAGAAGCCCCTCCCCGGCAGGGGGGCTAGGTAGCAATCAGCCCCAGCATTTT	CARSPSPAGGLGSNQPQHF
TRBV29-1	TRBJ2-1	NA	NA	TGCAGCGAACGCTCCGGGGAAAAGCCCCAGTTCTTC	CSERSGEKPQFF
TRBV4-2	TRBJ1-4	NA	TRBD1	TGTGCCAGCAGCCCAGGACAGGGGGCGAGTGAAAAACTGTTTTTT	CASSPGQGASEKLFF
TRBV3-1/TRBV3-2	TRBJ1-5	few	NA	TGTGCCAGCAGCCCGAGCGCTGATCAGCCCCAGCATTTT	CASSPSADQPQHF
TRBV7-2	TRBJ1-2	NA	NA	TGTGCCAGCAGCTTAGAATCAGGGTCGAATGGCTACACCTTC	CASSLESGSNGYTF
TRBV2	TRBJ2-1	NA	NA	TGTGCCAGCAGTGTGGCCGGGACAGAGCAGTTCTTC	CASSVAGTEQFF
TRBV7-9	TRBJ2-7	NA	TRBD1	TGTGCCAGCAGCTGGGCCGGGACAGGGGGAGGCGAGCAGTACTTC	CASSWAGTGGGEQYF
TRBV3-1/TRBV3-2	TRBJ2-1	few	TRBD2	TGTGCCAGCAGCCAAGATTCGGGGACTAGAAGGAGCAATGAGCAGTTCTTC	CASSQDSGTRRSNEQFF
TRBV3-1/TRBV3-2	TRBJ2-5	NA	NA	TGTGCCAGCAGCCAAAAAGGGGGGGGCCCCAGGAAAGAGACCCAGTACTTC	CASSQKGGGPRKETQYF
TRBV7-3	TRBJ1-5	NA	NA	TGTGCCAGCAGCTTATTCGCAGGGGCCCAGCCCCAGCATTTT	CASSLFAGAQPQHF